This entry features one T cell receptor beta chain sequence. The germline gives CDR1 KGHDR, CDR2 SFDVKD. Germline trimming cut 3 bases from V and 1 base from J; bases unmatched to any gene: 4. The CDR3 is made up of 15 amino acids. Recovered Cohort 3 donors showed two negative PCRs, clearance, or symptom resolution. In the study's own analysis: Amplified reference gene primers provided the basis for estimating nucleated cell counts. Libraries were prepared by immunoSEQ multiplex PCR; TCRdb keeps only in-frame clonotypes and omits some of them. D and trimming come from the DNA, and the V and J calls and clone size come from that table. The sample lists around 190,000 clones; approximately 75% were seen once. The sample belongs to a study of blood T cell repertoires in COVID-19. Study context: COVID-19 samples from acute and convalescent phases originated in the United States, Italy and Spain.

The source material was PBMCs or T cells enriched from blood (not recorded which). The gene calls are TRBV24-1 and TRBJ2-5; 7 nucleotides line up with TRBD1. The sequence came from a man aged 35-49 years who had recovered from COVID-19. The CDR3 DNA follows: TGTGCCACCAGTGATCGCCGACAGGGCCAAGAGACCCAGTACTTC. It encodes CATSDRRQGQETQYF.